This section outlines one TCR beta chain sequence together with its context. The data derive from a study of blood T cell repertoires in COVID-19. Germline V gene lookup returns CDR1 SSHAT and CDR2 FNYEAQ (reference sequence). The CDR3 runs to 17 residues. V was pared by 4 bases and J by 2 bases, with 6 bases of the junction left unmatched. Sequencing used immunoSEQ multiplex PCR; TCRdb keeps in-frame clones, though not all of them. The profile covers approximately 360,000 clones, with 85% to 90% appearing a single time and more than 0.85% taken by the ten largest. The clonotype was recovered from a woman in her 30s with acute COVID-19. This rearrangement joins TRBV7-7 to TRBJ2-2, with TRBD2 identical over 11 bases. The specimen was PBMCs or T cells enriched from blood (not recorded which). The CDR3 sequence is CASSSSSGGPNTGELFF. The CDR3 DNA reads as TGTGCCAGCAGCTCCTCTAGCGGGGGGCCAAACACCGGGGAGCTGTTTTTT.